This T cell receptor (beta chain) was identified in a study of T cells expressing NK-cell markers (dated by TCRdb to between 2020 and 2021). Study-wide context: Fewer than ten donors provided sorted CD3+CD56+NKG2C+, CD3+CD56+NKG2C- and CD3+CD56-NKG2C+ T-cell subsets, whose TCR beta-chain repertoires were profiled. Libraries were sequenced as 2 x 150 bp reads on Illumina HiSeq 2000/2500, MiSeq or NextSeq. Most of the eight sequenced donors were HCMV-seropositive and one was HCMV-seronegative. The eight sequenced donors were randomly selected healthy volunteers, three men and five women.

What the work shows at the level of the full study, not this receptor alone: Whether the expanded NKG2C-expressing T cell clones were specific for HCMV antigens remained unclear. Those dominant clonotypes were again the most abundant among CD3+CD56-NKG2C+ cells in a few donors, at about 25-60.1%. In six donors, the dominant CD3+CD56+NKG2C+ clonotypes ranked among the top 10 CD8+ clonotypes, making up 1.0-7.0% of CD8+ T cells.

The CDR3 has 15 amino acids, counting the end cysteine and phenylalanine. No DNA was logged. Reading the germline V gene (reference sequence) gives CDR1 LGHDT and CDR2 YNNKEL. HCMV-specific IgG was detected in serum with a commercial ELISA kit to determine HCMV serostatus. Peripheral blood mononuclear cells were isolated from blood by Ficoll density gradient centrifugation. The sequencer listed for this sample is Illumina HiSeq 2000. TCR beta cDNA libraries were made by 5'RACE template switching that added a universal primer site and unique molecular identifiers. cDNA synthesis was primed from the TCR beta constant segment and was followed by two successive PCR amplification steps. Per the original workflow: MIGEC was used to demultiplex reads and group reads by UMI, and MiTCR was used to assemble and quantify clonotypes. Only TCR cDNA sequences supported by at least two reads were kept to exclude erroneous sequences. Downstream repertoire analysis used the tcR package, and clonotypes were matched across fractions by CDR3 nucleotide sequence plus V segment. VDJmatch was used to annotate antigen specificity against VDJdb, with one amino acid substitution in CDR3 allowed. TCRdb reanalyzed the reads, keeping one entry per CDR3 protein sequence and omitting DNA. The V and J calls shown here were made by TCRdb, not taken from the authors' results. The sample's own table lists 140,000 or so distinct CDR3 sequences. The ten largest account for approximately 12% of the sample.

A note on this clonotype: Its recognized antigen is unknown.

This TCR was sampled from a man aged 18 to 30 in good health. Donor details come from another sample of the same person, matched by shared clones. Sequencing was performed on blood T cells: a sorted CD56 or NKG2C T cell subset, CD4+ or CD8+ T cells, or bulk PBMC T cells (not recorded which). This chain is built from TRBV3-1 and TRBJ2-7; as DNA is missing, the TRBD1 call by TCRdb cannot be tested. CDR3 reads: CASSPGWGGQNEQYF.